This T cell receptor (beta chain) was observed in a study of shared clonotypes between healthy human individuals. Study-wide points: Sampling used blood alone; tissue repertoires probably differ.

Original handling: Owing to the provision of junction-only sequences devoid of quality scores by immunoSEQ, filtering differed. Profiled with immunoSEQ multiplex PCR; TCRdb holds only in-frame clones, not every one. V, J and clone size derive from that table, while D and trimming were established from the DNA sequence. The top ten hold over 9% of the sample, which has about 300,000 clones, around 72% seen once. This CDR3 has 15 residues. In germline, CDR1 is SGHRS, CDR2 YFSETQ. Trimming removed 4 bases from V and 9 bases from J; junction bases left unmatched: 13. As regards this clone: Antigen unknown.

The authors divided CD4+ cells into CD45RA+ naive and CD45RA-negative memory subsets. This TCR was sampled from a man aged 25 to 45 in good health. Sequences were obtained from memory CD4+ T cells sorted from blood. Subset here: CD45RA-negative fraction. The chain recombines TRBV5-1 with TRBJ1-3, with 7 bases matching TRBD1. The CDR3 DNA reads TGCGCCAGCAGCACCGACGCCGCTCAGGGGGGCACCATATATTTT. Protein: CASSTDAAQGGTIYF.